This T cell receptor beta chain came from a study of blood T cell repertoires in COVID-19. The CDR3 consists of 16 residues. J gave up 6 bases and V 3 bases, and 4 bases lay outside the gene matches. The germline CDR1 and CDR2 sequences are MGHRA and YSYEKL. Sequencing was performed with immunoSEQ multiplex PCR; in TCRdb, only in-frame clones are kept and a portion is missing. The sample shows around 55,000 clones, more than 80% of them seen only once. Specimen: peripheral blood. The V and J genes are TRBV4-1 and TRBJ2-1, with 14 nucleotides matching TRBD2. The clonotype originates from a human donor with active COVID-19. The donor label of this sample is uncertain. The CDR3 loop reads CASSHPGLAGGNEQFF. As DNA, the CDR3 is TGCGCCAGCAGCCATCCCGGACTAGCGGGAGGCAATGAGCAGTTCTTC.